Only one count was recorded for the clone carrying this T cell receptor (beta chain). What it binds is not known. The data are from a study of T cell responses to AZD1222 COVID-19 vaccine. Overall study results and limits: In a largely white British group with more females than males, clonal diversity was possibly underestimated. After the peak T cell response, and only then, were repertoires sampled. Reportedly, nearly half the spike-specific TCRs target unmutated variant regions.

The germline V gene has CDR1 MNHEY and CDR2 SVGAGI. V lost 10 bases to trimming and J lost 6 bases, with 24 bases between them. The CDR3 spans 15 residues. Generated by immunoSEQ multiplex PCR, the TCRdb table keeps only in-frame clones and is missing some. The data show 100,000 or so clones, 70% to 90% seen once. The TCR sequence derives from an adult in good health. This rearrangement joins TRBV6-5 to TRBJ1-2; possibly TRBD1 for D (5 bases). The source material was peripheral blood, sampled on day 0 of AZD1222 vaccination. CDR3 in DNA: TGTGCCACCGAAGGGGTTGGGGAGGCCGCGCATGGCTACACCTTC. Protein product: CATEGVGEAAHGYTF.